The sequence of this T cell receptor (beta chain) was determined in a study of T cell responses to AZD1222 COVID-19 vaccine. About this clone itself: The antigen remains undetermined.

Notes on the study in general: Repertoires were obtained only post-peak T cell response. Possibly, clonal diversity was underestimated; donors were largely white British and included more females. Dominant CD4 TCR responses targeted spike regions 160-218 and 743-854. Breadth and depth of Spike-specific TCRs rose after two AZD1222 doses.

Germline values: CDR1 LNHNV, CDR2 YYDKDF (reference sequence). The CDR3 consists of 13 residues. The ends were cut back, 6 bases at V and 0 bases at J, with 7 bases in the middle. The table came from immunoSEQ multiplex PCR; TCRdb's copy has only in-frame clones and leaves some out. The sample carries 95,000 to 110,000 clones, approximately 86% recorded once. The chain employs TRBV15 and TRBJ2-3; no reliable D call. Sequenced here: peripheral blood, sampled 28 days after the second dose of the MenACWY control vaccine. The source is an adult who received the MenACWY meningococcal vaccine as a control. Here the CDR3 DNA reads TGTGCCACCAGGTATTCTAGCACAGATACGCAGTATTTT. It codes for CATRYSSTDTQYF.